A selection of T cell receptor beta chains follows, all from one sample in a study of blood T cell repertoires in COVID-19. Only in-frame clones appear in the TCRdb table, and some are missing; sequencing was by immunoSEQ multiplex PCR. The sample consists of roughly 200,000 clones, roughly 88% of them appearing once. Sequencing was done on a sample of peripheral blood. These receptors all stem from a human donor in a cohort sampled during active COVID-19. The CDR3 runs from the conserved cysteine through the conserved F or W. The D gene is left open where the match is weak. The listing skips clone size in some rows; elsewhere it reads once, few, many or a size class.

TRBJ2-1	NA	TRBV7-9	TRBD2	TGTGCCAGCAGCTCTGGGTCGGGAGGCTCCTACAATGAGCAGTTCTTC	CASSSGSGGSYNEQFF
TRBJ1-3	NA	TRBV27	NA	TGTGCCAGCAGCTACGATCGCGGGGCTGGAAACACCATATATTTT	CASSYDRGAGNTIYF
TRBJ2-4	once	TRBV9	TRBD2	TGTGCCAGCAGCCCGAGAGCGGGGGAAAACATTCAGTACTTC	CASSPRAGENIQYF
TRBJ2-2	few	TRBV6-4	TRBD2	TGTGCCAGCAGTGACGAGGGAGGGGCCGGGGAGCTGTTTTTT	CASSDEGGAGELFF
TRBJ2-1	NA	TRBV21-1	NA	TGTGCCAGCAGCCGGACTAGCGGGGCCTACAATGAGCAGTTCTTC	CASSRTSGAYNEQFF
TRBJ2-7	NA	TRBV4-1	NA	TGCGCCAGCAGCCAAGGTCCTCGGAATCGGAGCTCCTACGAGCAGTACTTC	CASSQGPRNRSSYEQYF
TRBJ2-5	NA	TRBV7-2	TRBD1	TGTGCCAGCCTTCGGGACAGGGGTAAAGAGACCCAGTACTTC	CASLRDRGKETQYF
TRBJ2-1	NA	TRBV18	TRBD1	TGTGCCAGCTCACGGGGACAGGGGACTGGGGGTGAGCAGTTCTTC	CASSRGQGTGGEQFF
TRBJ2-7	NA	TRBV30	NA	TGTGCCTGGAGTGCTTCTTACGAGCAGTACTTC	CAWSASYEQYF
TRBJ2-2	NA	TRBV5-4	NA	TGTGCCAGCAGCTTGGCTATCACTAACACCGGGGAGCTGTTTTTT	CASSLAITNTGELFF
TRBJ2-1	many	TRBV7-9	TRBD2	TGTGCCAGCAGCCCGAAGACTAGCGGGATATCCTACAATGAGCAGTTCTTC	CASSPKTSGISYNEQFF
TRBJ1-2	once	TRBV28	NA	TGTGCCAGCAGTCACAGGGTAATCTATGGCTACACCTTC	CASSHRVIYGYTF
TRBJ2-2	few	TRBV5-1	TRBD1	TGCGCCAGCAGCTTGGGGACAGGGGTAACCGGGGAGCTGTTTTTT	CASSLGTGVTGELFF
TRBJ1-6	NA	TRBV19	NA	TGTGCCAGTAACGAATCCGGGAGGTATAATTCACCCCTCCACTTT	CASNESGRYNSPLHF
TRBJ1-5	once	TRBV15	NA	TGTGCCACCAGCAGACCCCAGAGCAATCAGCCCCAGCATTTT	CATSRPQSNQPQHF
TRBJ1-2	once	TRBV4-1	NA	TGCGCCAGCAGCCGGTCCCGGACAGTCACTAACTATGGCTACACCTTC	CASSRSRTVTNYGYTF
TRBJ2-1	NA	TRBV11-2	TRBD1	TGTGCCAGCAGCTTCCCCAGGACAGGGGTCAATGAGCAGTTCTTC	CASSFPRTGVNEQFF
TRBJ1-5	few	TRBV4-1	TRBD1	TGCGCCAGCAGCCAAGAGGTGACAGGGGATCAGCCCCAGCATTTT	CASSQEVTGDQPQHF
TRBJ1-5	once	TRBV2	NA	TGTGCCAGCAGTGAAGTTGGCCAGCCCCAGCATTTT	CASSEVGQPQHF
TRBJ1-2	NA	TRBV12-3/TRBV12-4	NA	TGTGCCAGCACCCCGGGACATAACTATGGCTACACCTTC	CASTPGHNYGYTF
TRBJ1-1	NA	TRBV12-3/TRBV12-4	NA	TGTGCCAGCAGCCCCGGGACACAGACTGAAGCTTTCTTT	CASSPGTQTEAFF
TRBJ2-1	NA	TRBV15	NA	TGTGCCACCAGCATTCGGTACAATGAGCAGTTCTTC	CATSIRYNEQFF
TRBJ2-2	NA	TRBV28	NA	TGTGCCAGCCTTTACAGGGTTAGCACCGGGGAGCTGTTTTTT	CASLYRVSTGELFF
TRBJ2-5	NA	TRBV11-2	TRBD2	TGTGCCAGCAGCTCCCCAGGCGGGGGATGGGAGACCCAGTACTTC	CASSSPGGGWETQYF
TRBJ2-7	NA	TRBV24-1	TRBD2	TGTGCCACCAGTGATCCAGGGACTAGCGGGACCTACGAGCAGTACTTC	CATSDPGTSGTYEQYF
TRBJ1-2	NA	TRBV12-3/TRBV12-4	TRBD1	TGTGCCAGCAGTCTCGGGACAGGGCTTGGCTACACCTTC	CASSLGTGLGYTF
TRBJ1-3	NA	TRBV4-1	TRBD1	TGCGCCAGCAGTCTTCATACAGGGGTACGGAACACCATATATTTT	CASSLHTGVRNTIYF
TRBJ2-7	many	TRBV16	TRBD1	TGTGCCAGCAGCCTTGTGGGACAGGGAATAGGGGAGCAGTACTTC	CASSLVGQGIGEQYF
TRBJ1-2	NA	TRBV19	NA	TGTGCCAGTAGTACTCGACAGGAAGGTAACTATGGCTACACCTTC	CASSTRQEGNYGYTF
TRBJ2-7	NA	TRBV9	TRBD2	TGTGCCAGCAGCGTATCTAGCGGGAGACGTTACGAGCAGTACTTC	CASSVSSGRRYEQYF
TRBJ2-5	once	TRBV11-2	TRBD2	TGTGCCAGCAGCTTAGATTTGAGCGGGAGCGAGACCCAGTACTTC	CASSLDLSGSETQYF
TRBJ2-7	NA	TRBV5-4	NA	TGTGCCAGCAGATCCTGGGGTAGCGACTCCTACGAGCAGTACTTC	CASRSWGSDSYEQYF
TRBJ2-2	NA	TRBV6-5	NA	TGTGCCAGCAGTATAGCAGCCCTGAACACCGGGGAGCTGTTTTTT	CASSIAALNTGELFF
TRBJ2-7	NA	TRBV12-3/TRBV12-4	NA	TGTGCCAGCAGTCGCCAGGGCTACGAGCAGTACTTC	CASSRQGYEQYF
TRBJ2-7	NA	TRBV7-6	TRBD1	TGTGCCAGCAGCTTTGCCGGGACAGGGGTTGACGAGCAGTACTTC	CASSFAGTGVDEQYF
TRBJ2-1	few	TRBV6-2/TRBV6-3	TRBD2	TGTGCCAGCAGTTCCCAAGCTAGCGGGAGGGCGGTCAATGAGCAGTTCTTC	CASSSQASGRAVNEQFF
TRBJ2-7	NA	TRBV15	NA	TGTGCCACCAGCGCGTTTAGCGTAGAGCAGTACTTC	CATSAFSVEQYF
TRBJ2-1	NA	TRBV7-8	NA	TGTGCCAGCAGCTTAAGCGGTTCCTACAATGAGCAGTTCTTC	CASSLSGSYNEQFF
TRBJ2-7	NA	TRBV25-1	TRBD2	TGTGCCAGCAGTGAGGTTGCTAGCGGGCAGTACTTC	CASSEVASGQYF
TRBJ2-5	NA	TRBV28	TRBD1	TGTGCCAGCAGAACGACAGGGGGAGAGACCCAGTACTTC	CASRTTGGETQYF
TRBJ2-6	NA	TRBV9	NA	TGTGCCAGCAGCGCACAGTACTCTGGGGCCAACGTCCTGACTTTC	CASSAQYSGANVLTF
TRBJ2-1	NA	TRBV15	TRBD2	TGTGCCACCGAGGTACGTAGCGGGAGGACTTTCAATGAGCAGTTCTTC	CATEVRSGRTFNEQFF
TRBJ1-6	few	TRBV28	TRBD1	TGTGCCAGCAGTCCTCTGACAGGGGACTCACCCCTCCACTTT	CASSPLTGDSPLHF
TRBJ2-5	NA	TRBV5-4	TRBD2	TGTGCCAGCAGCTTGGTTGGCCTAGCGGGAGAGACCCAGTACTTC	CASSLVGLAGETQYF
TRBJ2-4	NA	TRBV11-3	TRBD1	TGTGCCAGCAGCCCAGGGGGAGAAAACATTCAGTACTTC	CASSPGGENIQYF
TRBJ1-5	NA	TRBV2	NA	TGTGCCAGCAGTGAATATTCGGTGGGGGCCTTTCAGCCCCAGCATTTT	CASSEYSVGAFQPQHF
TRBJ1-2	few	TRBV29-1	TRBD1	TGCAGCACCCTCCGGACAGGGGGCGGGGAAGGCTACACCTTC	CSTLRTGGGEGYTF
TRBJ2-2	NA	TRBV21-1	NA	TGTGCCAGCAGCAAAGTCGAGACTAGCGGGAGAGGGACTGGTAACACCGGGGAGCTGTTTTTT	CASSKVETSGRGTGNTGELFF
TRBJ1-6	NA	TRBV9	NA	TGTGCCAGCAGCGTAGGTCCGGATAATTCACCCCTCCACTTT	CASSVGPDNSPLHF
TRBJ2-5	NA	TRBV30	NA	TGTGCCTGGACGAGGAGTTCCGCGGGTACCGAGACCCAGTACTTC	CAWTRSSAGTETQYF
TRBJ2-1	few	TRBV7-9	TRBD2	TGTGCCAGCAGCCCCCGGCGGGAGGTAACCTACAATGAGCAGTTCTTC	CASSPRREVTYNEQFF
TRBJ1-1	NA	TRBV5-1	NA	TGCGCCAGCAGCCAAGTACAGGGTGGGGGTTCAGGGAACACTGAAGCTTTCTTT	CASSQVQGGGSGNTEAFF
TRBJ1-4	few	TRBV15	TRBD1	TGTGCCACCAGCAGAGAAGGGACAGGGCGTCTGGGAAAACTGTTTTTT	CATSREGTGRLGKLFF
TRBJ1-6	NA	TRBV27	NA	TGTGCCAGCAGTTTGGGTTGGGCTAATAATTCACCCCTCCACTTT	CASSLGWANNSPLHF
TRBJ2-1	NA	TRBV19	TRBD2	TGTGCCAGTAGTATAGGGGTACTAGCGGGAGTAGCCAATGAGCAGTTCTTC	CASSIGVLAGVANEQFF
TRBJ2-2	NA	TRBV5-6	TRBD2	TGTGCCAGCAGCTTAGCGGGGGTTGGTCGGGCCGGGGAGCTGTTTTTT	CASSLAGVGRAGELFF
TRBJ2-7	once	TRBV9	TRBD1	TGTGCCAGCAGCGTAGAGGGGGCAGGCTCCTACGAGCAGTACTTC	CASSVEGAGSYEQYF
TRBJ2-6	NA	TRBV28	TRBD1	TGTGCCAGCAGTTTTCGGCACCGGGACAGGGGAATCTCTGGGGCCAACGTCCTGACTTTC	CASSFRHRDRGISGANVLTF
TRBJ1-4	NA	TRBV27	NA	TGTGCCAGCAGTTTCGACGGAGGGAATAAACTGTTTTTT	CASSFDGGNKLFF